The 11 T cell receptor beta chains given below trace back to one sample, sequenced in a study of beta chain features in type 1 diabetes (dated by TCRdb to 2016 to 2019). Receptors were amplified or captured by the immunoSEQ multiplex PCR assay. The High Capacity cDNA Reverse Transcription Kit was used to reverse transcribe all of the isolated RNA, meaning that expressed TCRB transcripts were what got sequenced. TCRdb obtained this table from immuneACCESS and retained in-frame rearrangements with V and J assigned. These tables miss some clones; where compared with another copy, unresolved V genes account for less than half of the shortfall, and the remainder is unexplained. In this sample the table shows under 350,000 clones, under 8.5% of which occur a single time. The ten biggest clones cover more than 0.9% of the sample. The sample comprised central memory CD4+ T cells from blood. These receptors were obtained from a woman younger than 30 in good health.

There are a few counts of this clone. Other DNA variants within this sample encode the same CDR3. V and J are TRBV19 and TRBJ2-7; 8 bases are a match to TRBD1. Germline CDR1 and CDR2: LNHDA and SQIVND (reference sequence). The CDR3 is made up of 16 amino acids. V trimming: 3 bases; J trimming: 1 base; junction bases outside the gene matches: 8. CDR3 coding DNA: TGTGCCAGTAGTATCGATTTAGGGACAGGATCCTACGAGCAGTACTTC. It encodes CASSIDLGTGSYEQYF.

This clone was observed a few times. The gene calls are TRBV5-6 and TRBJ1-5; TRBD1 agrees at 10 bases. This CDR3 region has 15 residues. V dropped 4 bases and J dropped 5; count of bases not matched to a gene: 6. Per germline, CDR1 SGHDT and CDR2 YYEEEE. The CDR3 reads CASSRRGTGDQPQHF. CDR3 coding DNA: TGTGCCAGCAGCCGCCGCGGGACAGGGGATCAGCCCCAGCATTTT.

The rearrangement links TRBV5-6 to TRBJ1-4; D call uncertain. In germline, CDR1 is SGHDT, CDR2 YYEEEE. V lost 6 bases, J lost 8 bases, and 17 bases lay in between. This CDR3 contains 14 residues. In nucleotides, the CDR3 is TGTGCCAGCAACCGAGCGACCCTTGTGGAAAAACTGTTTTTT. Encoded protein: CASNRATLVEKLFF.

Notes on this clone: Other DNA sequences in this specimen translate into the identical CDR3. J is TRBJ2-5 and V is TRBV5-1, with D perhaps matching TRBD2 (5 bases). V lost 2 bases and J 4 bases, leaving 9 bases between the germline ends. Germline CDR1 reads SGHRS; CDR2 reads YFSETQ. CDR3 size: 13 residues. CDR3 DNA sequence: TGCGCCAGCAGCTTCGGGGTAGCAGAGACCCAGTACTTC. Amino acid sequence: CASSFGVAETQYF. Full variable domain (outside the CDR3, taken from reference TRBV5-1 and TRBJ2-5): KAGVTQTPRYLIKTRGQQVTLSCSPISGHRSVSWYQQTPGQGLQFLFEYFSETQRNKGNFPGRFSGRQFSNSRSEMNVSTLELGDSALYLCASSFGVAETQYFGPGTRLLVL.

The chain is built from TRBV7-2 and TRBJ2-1; 7 nucleotides match TRBD1. CDR1 SGHTA and CDR2 FQGNSA come from the germline V gene. This CDR3 has 15 amino acids. V was pared by 4 bases and J by 4 bases, with 7 bases of the junction left unmatched. The DNA of the CDR3 is TGTGCCAGCAGCTCATCGGGACAGTATTACAATGAGCAGTTCTTC. It encodes CASSSSGQYYNEQFF.

A few counts support this clone. The gene calls are TRBV6-5 and TRBJ2-3; the D is unclear. This CDR3 is 15 amino acids long. Germline CDR1 and CDR2: MNHEY and SVGAGI. The V and J ends lost 2 bases and 1 base respectively, with 10 bases between them. CDR3 residues: CASSYRRFGTDTQYF. CDR3 nucleotides: TGTGCCAGCAGTTACAGGAGATTTGGCACAGATACGCAGTATTTT.

The V and J genes are TRBV7-9 and TRBJ2-1, with 12 bases lining up with TRBD2. Germline loops: CDR1 SEHNR, CDR2 FQNEAQ (reference sequence). V gave up 1 base and J gave up 5 bases; unmatched junction bases: 6. This CDR3 is built from 17 residues. The CDR3 DNA sequence: TGTGCCAGCAGCTTAGATTACCCTAGCGGGAGGGACAATGAGCAGTTCTTC. Encoded protein: CASSLDYPSGRDNEQFF.

This clone was counted at least ten times. This rearrangement joins TRBV4-3 to TRBJ2-1; 8 nucleotides agree with TRBD2. This CDR3 is 16 amino acids long. J was trimmed by 9 bases and V by 4 bases; bases with no gene match: 14. CDR1 is LGHNA and CDR2 is YSLEER in the germline V gene. The CDR3 DNA sequence: TGCGCCAGCAGCCGGGATTCGGGGGGGCGGTTCGCTGAGCAGTTCTTC. This sequence encodes CASSRDSGGRFAEQFF.

V is TRBV2 and J is TRBJ2-5; D unresolved. Between the trimmed V and J ends, which lost 7 bases and 2 bases, there was a span of 17 bases. CDR3 length: 15 amino acids. Germline V gene sequence: CDR1 SNHLY, CDR2 FYNNEI. The CDR3 loop is CASIQMGFQQETQYF. CDR3 nucleotide sequence: TGTGCCAGCATCCAAATGGGGTTTCAGCAAGAGACCCAGTACTTC.

This clone was seen more than once but under ten times. The V gene is TRBV7-2, the J gene TRBJ1-1, with a possible D match to TRBD1 (6 bases). The CDR3 loop spans 14 amino acids. Trimming shortened V by 4 bases and J by 3 bases, and 12 bases separated the two germline ends. Germline CDR1 SGHTA, CDR2 FQGNSA. The DNA of the CDR3 is TGTGCCAGCAGCTCGTACAGGGCGGACACTGAAGCTTTCTTT. Encoded protein: CASSSYRADTEAFF.

This clone was seen more than once but under ten times. The chain recombines TRBV14 with TRBJ2-6; D call uncertain. V was trimmed by 4 bases and J by 4 bases, leaving 14 bases between them. CDR3 length equals 16 residues. Per the germline V gene, CDR1 is SGHDN and CDR2 is FVKESK. The CDR3 reads CASSRQVNSGANVLTF. The CDR3, as DNA: TGTGCCAGCAGCCGCCAAGTTAACTCGGGGGCCAACGTCCTGACTTTC.